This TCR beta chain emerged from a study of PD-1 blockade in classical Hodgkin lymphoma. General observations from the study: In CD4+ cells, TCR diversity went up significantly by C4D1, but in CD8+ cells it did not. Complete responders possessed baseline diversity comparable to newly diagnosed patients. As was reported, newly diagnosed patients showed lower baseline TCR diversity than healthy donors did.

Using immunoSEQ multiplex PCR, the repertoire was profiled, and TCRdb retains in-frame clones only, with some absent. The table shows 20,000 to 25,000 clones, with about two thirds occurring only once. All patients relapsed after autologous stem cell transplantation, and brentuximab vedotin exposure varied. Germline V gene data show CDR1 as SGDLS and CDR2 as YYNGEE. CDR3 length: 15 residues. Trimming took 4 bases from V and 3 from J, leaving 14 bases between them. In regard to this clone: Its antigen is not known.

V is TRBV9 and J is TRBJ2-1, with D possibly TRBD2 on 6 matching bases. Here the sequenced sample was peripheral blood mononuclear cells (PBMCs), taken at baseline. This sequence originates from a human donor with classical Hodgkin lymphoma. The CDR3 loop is CASSPHMTSYNEQFF. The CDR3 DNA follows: TGTGCCAGCAGCCCCCACATGACTAGCTACAATGAGCAGTTCTTC.